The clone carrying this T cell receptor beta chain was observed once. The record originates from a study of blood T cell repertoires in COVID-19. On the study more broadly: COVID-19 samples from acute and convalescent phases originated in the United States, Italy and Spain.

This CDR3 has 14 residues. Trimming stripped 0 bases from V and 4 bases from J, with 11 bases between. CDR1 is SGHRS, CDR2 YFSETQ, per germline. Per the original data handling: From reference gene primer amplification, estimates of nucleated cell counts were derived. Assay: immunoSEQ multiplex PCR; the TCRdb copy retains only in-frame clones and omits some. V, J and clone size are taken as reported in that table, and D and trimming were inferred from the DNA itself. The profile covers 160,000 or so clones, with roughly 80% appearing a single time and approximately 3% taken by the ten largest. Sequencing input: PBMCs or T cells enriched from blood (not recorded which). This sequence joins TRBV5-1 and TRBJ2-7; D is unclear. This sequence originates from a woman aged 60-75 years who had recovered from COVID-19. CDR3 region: CASSLEGGAYEQYF. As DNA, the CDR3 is TGCGCCAGCAGCTTGGAAGGCGGTGCTTACGAGCAGTACTTC.